This TCR beta chain was recovered during a study of beta chain features in type 1 diabetes (dated by TCRdb to the late 2010s). The study in broad terms: Patients and healthy donors did not differ in mean age, gender distribution, total cell number or subset yield. A total of 85 million to 110 million sorted cells were examined across all samples, and RNA yield correlated strongly with the number of cells per subset. In the study, recently diagnosed type 1 diabetes patients and matched healthy donors were compared on the TCRB repertoires of their sorted circulating CD4+ T cell subsets. Whereas all 28 donors provided naive and central memory subsets, regulatory and stem cell-like memory subsets were isolated from just 8 patients and about 8 healthy donors.

Summary of the overall study and its limitations: A moderate but significant shortening of TCRB CDR3 length was observed in type 1 diabetes patients in all four CD4+ subsets. Because cDNA was sequenced instead of genomic DNA, activated cells with high expression could be over-represented, although the groups did not differ in activation or CD3 levels. Naive, central memory and regulatory TCRB repertoires appeared more similar among patients than among healthy donors. Fewer insertions and more nucleotide deletions at VDJ recombination sites were observed in patients with type 1 diabetes, implying thymic rearrangement abnormalities. Shorter templates might have been favored by PCR, but patient and control samples were amplified and corrected together, so both groups would have been affected equally by any skew. Because the HLA sub-analyses included only small numbers of individuals, any influence of HLA type on TCRB rearrangement was left unresolved.

Each donor gave one peripheral blood draw, averaging about 100 mL, which was collected into heparinised tubes. A BD FACSAria II and a panel including CD45RO, CCR7, CD25, CD127, CD95 and CD27 were used to sort naive, central memory, regulatory and stem cell-like memory CD4+ T cells. Purity was above 98% for every sorted population. Right away, PBMCs were isolated by Lymphoprep density gradient centrifugation and were stained directly, with no culture step. To minimize batch effects, samples were stained and sorted in pairs, one healthy donor with one patient per experiment. From the germline V gene, CDR1 is SQVTM and CDR2 is ANQGSEA. V trim: 4 bases; J trim: 0 bases; unmatched bases: 12. From the cysteine up to the phenylalanine, the CDR3 has a length of 17 residues. Here the CDR3 DNA is all that survives: 51 bases in frame from base 1. The entire isolated RNA was reverse transcribed using the High Capacity cDNA Reverse Transcription Kit, and thus expressed TCRB transcripts were sequenced. Naive, central memory and regulatory T cell samples underwent deep immunoSEQ sequencing, averaging roughly 3.3 million total reads per sample. After sorted cells were lysed in RLT buffer, RNA was extracted with DNase-treated RNeasy Micro or Mini kits, with the choice depending on cell number. Each cell subset was processed separately to prevent cross-contamination, with patient and healthy donor samples processed together. The immunoSEQ multiplex PCR was used to amplify TCRB sequences from cDNA, yielding 87-bp fragments that span the CDR3 region. The amplicons were sequenced using the Illumina HiSeq platform. For the original study's pipeline: Synthetic template baselines were used to correct PCR bias computationally, reads within Hamming distance 2 were collapsed, and singletons that could not be merged were discarded. Reads were aligned against IMGT so that V, D and J genes, CDR3 length and insertions or deletions at six rearrangement sites could be assigned. Within each subset, clonotype counts were normalized to sorted cell number, and only after that were true diversity and Gini coefficients computed with the tcR R package. The overlap coefficient, calculated on TCRB nucleotide sequences, was used to measure repertoire sharing. Out-of-frame TCRB sequences from naive cells were analyzed as a proxy for the pre-selection repertoire. The table was pulled from immuneACCESS by TCRdb, which kept in-frame rearrangements only. Such tables lose some clones; where checked, under half of the loss comes from unresolved V genes, and the rest has no known cause. V, J and clone size are those of that table, while D and trimming were read from the DNA. The sample table shows 250,000 to 300,000 clones, and approximately 15% are seen once. The ten largest make up under 0.02% of the sample.

A few counts support this clone. The antigen it binds to is not known. There are no base qualities to consult, and no much larger clone falls within one base. The sequence was collected from a man in his thirties or forties with type 1 diabetes. The chain was built from TRBV29-1 and TRBJ2-1; a stretch of 7 junction bases matches TRBD1. The sequenced material came from naive CD4+ T cells from blood. Explained via the paper, the cell subset or site label denotes: true naive CD4+ T cells. The nucleotide sequence reads as follows: TGCAGCGTTGCACTTATGACAGGGCAGAGCTCCTACAATGAGCAGTTCTTC. It is translated as CSVALMTGQSSYNEQFF.